This TCR beta chain was sequenced during a study of T cell repertoires in cytomegalovirus infection. MiXCR was run by TCRdb on the reads, yielding one entry per CDR3 protein. The data show 28,000 or so distinct CDR3 sequences, with about a fifth seen just once and 70% to 90% held by the top ten. There are a few counts of this clonotype. The antigen is undetermined. Source: CD8+ T cells from cultured PBMCs, taken from culture after CMV antigen stimulation. The sequence was obtained from a human donor in good health (CMV status not recorded). Some clones in this sample may be carry-over from other donors' samples.

CDR3 region: CASSRTSGGRYEQFF. The CDR3 bases are TGTGCCAGCAGCCGGACTAGCGGGGGGCGGTATGAGCAGTTCTTC. The genes are TRBV7-2 and TRBJ2-1, with TRBD2 identical over 14 bases. V shed 5 bases and J 8 bases; nucleotides not matched to a gene: 5. The CDR3 extends over 15 amino acids. Looked up from germline, CDR1 is SGHTA and CDR2 is FQGNSA.